The 3 T cell receptor beta chains listed next were all sequenced from one sample in a study of blood T cell repertoires in COVID-19. Clones were read by immunoSEQ multiplex PCR, and TCRdb kept only the in-frame ones, dropping some. This table has about 74,000 clones, about 88% appearing once. The sample was peripheral blood. The receptors were gathered from a man in his 70s with active or convalescent COVID-19.

This chain links TRBV10-2 with TRBJ1-2; TRBD1 might be the D (6 bases). V lost 5 bases to trimming and J lost 0 bases, with 10 bases between them. Germline assignment: CDR1 WSHSY and CDR2 SAAADI. There are 14 residues in the CDR3. The CDR3 sequence is CASSTQGPNYGYTF. DNA of the CDR3: TGCGCCAGCAGTACACAGGGACCTAACTATGGCTACACCTTC.

This rearrangement joins TRBV2 to TRBJ1-2; D gene uncertain. This CDR3 spans 13 amino acids. Trimming shortened V by 3 bases and J by 8 bases, and 13 bases separated the two germline ends. From germline, CDR1 is SNHLY and CDR2 FYNNEI. The CDR3 DNA follows: TGTGCCAGCAGTGAGGGCAGGCTGCGAGGCTACACCTTC. It encodes CASSEGRLRGYTF.

This clone was recorded once. The V call is TRBV5-1, the J call TRBJ1-4; 11 nucleotides agree with TRBD1. Losses at the gene ends were 8 bases for V and 8 bases for J; bases not matched to a gene: 8. The CDR3 is made up of 14 amino acids. Germline CDR1 is SGHRS and CDR2 is YFSETQ. CDR3 amino acids: CASASGQGGEKLFF. CDR3 DNA sequence: TGCGCCAGTGCCTCGGGACAGGGGGGCGAAAAACTGTTTTTT.